Following are 19 T cell receptor beta chains from one sample sequenced in a study of blood T cells in healthy people across ages. Primed by a sample-barcoded 5' primer and a J-beta primer mix, a second PCR proceeded for 7 to 11 cycles. TCRdb re-called the 5' RACE reads with MiXCR, one entry per CDR3 protein. This sample has over a million distinct CDR3 sequences, with roughly 45% found just once. Sample: blood. The receptor set was obtained from a woman younger than 35 in good health.

The chain is built from TRBV5-1 and TRBJ2-5; 7 positions agree with TRBD2. CDR3 length equals 16 residues. Germline V CDR1 and CDR2: SGHRS, YFSETQ. Trimming removed 4 bases from V and 2 bases from J; junction bases left unmatched: 11. The CDR3 nucleotides are TGCGCCAGCAGCCTAGGGAGGGACTGGAAACAAGAGACCCAGTACTTC. This translates into CASSLGRDWKQETQYF.

The chain is built from TRBV2 and TRBJ1-6; TRBD1 might be the D (6 bases). V was shortened by 7 bases and J by 3 bases, with 13 bases between the two germline ends. CDR3 length: 15 amino acids. Per germline, CDR1 SNHLY and CDR2 FYNNEI. The CDR3 coding sequence is TGTGCCAGCATTCCTCAGGGGCTCTATAATTCACCCCTCCACTTT. Its translation is CASIPQGLYNSPLHF.

This rearrangement joins TRBV7-8 to TRBJ2-5; the match to TRBD2 covers 7 bases. Germline V gene data show CDR1 as SGHVS and CDR2 as FQNEAQ. The CDR3 consists of 13 residues. With V trimmed by 6 bases and J by 2 bases, 3 bases remained unmatched. CDR3 sequence: CASRAGKQETQYF. The CDR3 DNA sequence: TGTGCCAGCAGAGCGGGGAAACAAGAGACCCAGTACTTC.

V and J are TRBV6-1 and TRBJ1-2; TRBD1 is a possible D gene (6 bases). Trimming took off 5 bases at V and 3 bases at J, with 13 bases between the two ends. The germline V gene has CDR1 MNHNS and CDR2 SASEGT. The CDR3 extends over 14 amino acids. This CDR3 reads CASSRQDSYYGYTF. The CDR3 DNA is TGTGCCAGCAGTAGACAGGATTCATACTATGGCTACACCTTC.

This chain connects TRBV3-1 to TRBJ2-5, with D unresolved. Trimming removed 7 bases at V and 5 bases at J, with 23 bases between. From germline, CDR1 is LGHDT and CDR2 YNNKEL (reference sequence). This CDR3 region has 16 residues. CDR3 sequence (DNA): TGTGCCAGCAACCCATCAGGTCTTCCCTCGATCGAGACCCAGTACTTC. This translates into CASNPSGLPSIETQYF.

The gene calls are TRBV20-1 and TRBJ2-1; perhaps TRBD2 as D (7 bases). Germline V gives CDR1 DFQATT, CDR2 SNEGSKA (reference sequence). Trimming cost V 3 bases and J 2 bases, with 20 bases left between them. The CDR3 is 17 residues long. CDR3 residues: CSASGGGGGTPYNEQFF. DNA of the CDR3: TGCAGTGCTAGCGGTGGGGGGGGCGGGACTCCCTACAATGAGCAGTTCTTC.

The chain combines TRBV5-1 with TRBJ2-1, with 9 bases fitting TRBD2. The CDR3 totals 15 residues. Germline V gives CDR1 SGHRS, CDR2 YFSETQ. V was clipped by 0 bases and J by 9 bases; unmatched bases: 7. CDR3 sequence (DNA): TGCGCCAGCAGCTTGGGGGTAGCGGGAGTGGTTGAGCAGTTCTTC. Its translation: CASSLGVAGVVEQFF.

This clonotype was observed a few times. The chain combines TRBV25-1 with TRBJ2-1, with a weak D call TRBD2 (6 bases). This CDR3 is 14 amino acids long. CDR1 and CDR2 from the germline V gene are MGHDK and SYGVNS. Trimming pared 3 bases from V and 10 bases from J, leaving 16 bases between. The chain's CDR3 is CASSDPTGVEEQFF. The DNA for the CDR3 is TGTGCCAGCAGTGACCCGACGGGAGTCGAGGAGCAGTTCTTC.

This clonotype came up a few times. This chain links TRBV28 with TRBJ1-2; 9 bases match TRBD1. CDR1 and CDR2 from the germline V gene are MDHEN and SYDVKM. V lost 3 bases to trimming and J lost 8 bases; unmatched junction nucleotides: 10. The CDR3 consists of 15 residues. CDR3 sequence reads: CASSFGDRVSGGYTF. The CDR3 bases are TGTGCCAGCAGTTTCGGGGACAGGGTTTCGGGAGGCTACACCTTC.

This clonotype showed up just a few times. This chain uses TRBV4-1 with TRBJ1-1; a weak D match, TRBD1 (6 bases). The germline CDR1 and CDR2 sequences are MGHRA and YSYEKL. V lost 3 bases to trimming and J lost 1 base, with 9 bases between them. The CDR3 runs to 14 residues. CDR3 nucleotide sequence: TGCGCCAGCAGCCATAGGGGACAGAACACTGAAGCTTTCTTT. This codes for CASSHRGQNTEAFF.

The chain couples TRBV7-6 to TRBJ2-3, with D tentatively TRBD1 or TRBD2 (5 bases each). Trimming left V 5 bases short and J 3 bases short, with 12 bases between. CDR1 is SGHVS, CDR2 FNYEAQ, per germline. The CDR3 covers 14 residues. The CDR3 loop reads CASSPLEGTDTQYF. The CDR3 nucleotides read TGTGCCAGCAGCCCCTTAGAGGGGACAGATACGCAGTATTTT. Full variable domain (rest looked up from reference TRBV7-6 and TRBJ2-3): GAGVSQSPRYKVTKRGQDVALRCDPISGHVSLYWYRQALGQGPEFLTYFNYEAQQDKSGLPNDRFSAERPEGSISTLTIQRTEQRDSAMYRCASSPLEGTDTQYFGPGTRLTVL.

The rearrangement joins TRBV10-3 to TRBJ1-2; D is possibly TRBD1 (5 bases). V was pared by 0 bases and J by 1 base, with 9 bases between. Germline CDR1 reads ENHRY; CDR2 reads SYGVKD. The CDR3 loop spans 15 amino acids. CDR3 nucleotide sequence: TGTGCCATCAGTGAGTCTCCCGGGGGTAACTATGGCTACACCTTC. Protein product: CAISESPGGNYGYTF.

The chain is built from TRBV30 and TRBJ1-2; unclear D gene. Germline V gene data show CDR1 as GTSNPN and CDR2 as SVGIG (reference sequence). The CDR3 is 13 residues long. V gave up 2 bases and J gave up 6 bases, with 13 bases separating them. Here the CDR3 reads CAWSLDGPNGYTF. CDR3 nucleotides: TGTGCCTGGAGTTTAGACGGTCCTAATGGCTACACCTTC.

This clonotype has only one observation. As DNA, the CDR3 is TGTGCCAGTACTCTGGGGGGGAGCGGCTCCTACGAGCAGTACTTC. This translates into CASTLGGSGSYEQYF. The V gene is TRBV6-5, the J gene TRBJ2-4; 7 nucleotides match TRBD2. The tail of the sequence fits TRBJ2-7 better, so the J call may be wrong. The germline CDR1 and CDR2 sequences are MNHEY and SVGAGI. This CDR3 is 15 amino acids long.

This clonotype was seen a handful of times. The rearrangement uses TRBV10-3 and TRBJ2-3; D unclear. CDR1 and CDR2 from the germline V gene are ENHRY and SYGVKD. There are 14 residues in the CDR3. Trimming removed 0 bases at V and 0 bases at J, with 4 bases between. The CDR3 is CAISESMSTDTQYF. The CDR3 nucleotides are TGTGCCATCAGTGAGTCAATGAGCACAGATACGCAGTATTTT.

This chain connects TRBV18 to TRBJ2-7; 8 nucleotides align to TRBD1. V lost 3 bases, J lost 5 bases, and 12 bases stayed unmatched. This CDR3 spans 16 amino acids. CDR1 is KGHSH and CDR2 is LQKENI in the germline V gene. In nucleotides, the CDR3 is TGTGCCAGCTCACCCCAATGGACAGGGCGCTATGACGAGCAGTACTTC. Amino acid sequence: CASSPQWTGRYDEQYF. Complete variable domain (other parts from reference TRBV18 and TRBJ2-7): NAGVMQNPRHLVRRRGQEARLRCSPMKGHSHVYWYRQLPEEGLKFMVYLQKENIIDESGMPKERFSAEFPKEGPSILRIQQVVRGDSAAYFCASSPQWTGRYDEQYFGPGTRLTVT.

The chain joins TRBV20-1 to TRBJ2-7, with a tentative D call TRBD1 (6 bases). Per the germline V gene, CDR1 is DFQATT and CDR2 is SNEGSKA (reference sequence). V lost 4 bases and J 5 bases, leaving 18 bases between the germline ends. This CDR3 is built from 14 residues. Here the CDR3 reads CSANQGQRYDEQYF. The CDR3 region has the DNA TGCAGTGCTAATCAAGGACAGAGGTACGACGAGCAGTACTTC.

CDR3 amino acids: CASSTYRAYEQYF. CDR3 bases: TGTGCCAGCAGTACTTACAGGGCGTACGAGCAGTACTTC. V gene TRBV7-2 combines with J gene TRBJ2-7; weak D call: TRBD1 (6 bases). V dropped 6 bases and J dropped 4 bases, with 13 bases sitting between them. This CDR3 region has 13 residues. In germline, CDR1 is SGHTA, CDR2 FQGNSA.

The chain recombines TRBV6-1 with TRBJ2-5, with a possible D match to TRBD2 (6 bases). Per germline, CDR1 MNHNS and CDR2 SASEGT. V lost 1 base and J 1 base, leaving 16 bases between the germline ends. This CDR3 spans 17 amino acids. The CDR3 DNA reads TGTGCCAGCAGTGAAGATGGTCCCGGGAGCACCCAAGAGACCCAGTACTTC. Residues: CASSEDGPGSTQETQYF.